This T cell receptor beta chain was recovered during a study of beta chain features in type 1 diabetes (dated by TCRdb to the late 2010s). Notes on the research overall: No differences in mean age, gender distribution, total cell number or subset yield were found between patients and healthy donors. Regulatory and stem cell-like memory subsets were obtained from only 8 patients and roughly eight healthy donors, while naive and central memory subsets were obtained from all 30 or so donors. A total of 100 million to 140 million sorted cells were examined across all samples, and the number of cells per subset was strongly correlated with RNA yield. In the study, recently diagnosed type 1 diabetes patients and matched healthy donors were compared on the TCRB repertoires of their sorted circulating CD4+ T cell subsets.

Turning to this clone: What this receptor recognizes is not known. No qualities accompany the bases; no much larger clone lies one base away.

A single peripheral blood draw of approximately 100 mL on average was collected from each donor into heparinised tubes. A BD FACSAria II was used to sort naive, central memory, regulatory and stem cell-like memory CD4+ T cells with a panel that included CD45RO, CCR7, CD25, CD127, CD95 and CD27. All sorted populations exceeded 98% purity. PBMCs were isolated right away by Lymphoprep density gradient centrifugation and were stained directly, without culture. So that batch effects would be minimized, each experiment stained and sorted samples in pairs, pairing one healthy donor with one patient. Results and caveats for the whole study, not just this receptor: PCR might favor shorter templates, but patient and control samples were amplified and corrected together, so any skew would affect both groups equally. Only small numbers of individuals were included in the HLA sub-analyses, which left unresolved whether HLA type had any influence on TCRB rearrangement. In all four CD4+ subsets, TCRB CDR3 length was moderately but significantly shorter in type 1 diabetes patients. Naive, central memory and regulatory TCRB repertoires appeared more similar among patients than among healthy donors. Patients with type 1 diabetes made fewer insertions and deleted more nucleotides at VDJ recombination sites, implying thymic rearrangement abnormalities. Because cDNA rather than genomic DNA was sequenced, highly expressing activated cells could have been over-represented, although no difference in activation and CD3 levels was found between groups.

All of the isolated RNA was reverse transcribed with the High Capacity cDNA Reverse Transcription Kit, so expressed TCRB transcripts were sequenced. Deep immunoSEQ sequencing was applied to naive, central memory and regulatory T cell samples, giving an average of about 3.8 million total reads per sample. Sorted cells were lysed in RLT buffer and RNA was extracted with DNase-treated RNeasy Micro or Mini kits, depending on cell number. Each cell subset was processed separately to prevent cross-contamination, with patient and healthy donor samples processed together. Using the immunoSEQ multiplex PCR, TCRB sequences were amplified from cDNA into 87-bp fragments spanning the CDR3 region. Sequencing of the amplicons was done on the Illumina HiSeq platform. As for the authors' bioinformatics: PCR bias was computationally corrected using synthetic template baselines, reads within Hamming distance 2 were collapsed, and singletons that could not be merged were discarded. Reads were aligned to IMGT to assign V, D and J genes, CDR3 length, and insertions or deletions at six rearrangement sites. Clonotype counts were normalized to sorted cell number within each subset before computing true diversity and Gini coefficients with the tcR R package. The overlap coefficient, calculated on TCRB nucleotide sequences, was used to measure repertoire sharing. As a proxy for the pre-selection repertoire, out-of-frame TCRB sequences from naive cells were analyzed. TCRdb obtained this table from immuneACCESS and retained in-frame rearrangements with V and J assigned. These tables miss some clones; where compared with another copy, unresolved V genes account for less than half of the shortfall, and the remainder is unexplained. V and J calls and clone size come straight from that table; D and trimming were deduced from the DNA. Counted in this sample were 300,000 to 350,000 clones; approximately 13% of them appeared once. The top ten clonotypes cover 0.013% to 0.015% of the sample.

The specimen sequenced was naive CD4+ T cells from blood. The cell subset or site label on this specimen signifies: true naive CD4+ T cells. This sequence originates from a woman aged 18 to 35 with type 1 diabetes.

The DNA sequence follows: TGCGCCAGCAGCTTGACCGGGACTAGCGGGAGTACGGCAGATACGCAGTATTTT. This codes for CASSLTGTSGSTADTQYF. The receptor chain draws on TRBV5-1 and TRBJ2-3; 14 nucleotides in the junction match TRBD2. From its cysteine to its phenylalanine, the CDR3 spans 18 amino acids. Just the 54-base CDR3 DNA is kept, in frame starting at base 1. The germline V gene gives CDR1 as SGHRS and CDR2 as YFSETQ. V ends up 1 base short and J 4 bases short, with an unmatched junction base count of 8.